This passage covers 22 T cell receptor beta chains from one sample sequenced in a study of cytomegalovirus exposure and HLA in healthy donors. The PCR was carried out with 60 Vbeta primers and 13 Jbeta primers. Assay: immunoSEQ multiplex PCR; the TCRdb copy retains only in-frame clones and omits some. The sample lists fewer than 350,000 clones; 70% to 90% were seen once. Sequenced input: PBMCs. These receptors all come from a woman aged 18-29 years in good health and CMV-seronegative.

In regard to this clone: Other DNA sequences in this specimen translate into the identical CDR3. The rearrangement joins TRBV9 to TRBJ2-5; a weak D match, TRBD1 (6 bases). The germline CDR1 and CDR2 sequences are SGDLS and YYNGEE. This CDR3 region has 14 residues. The V end lost 5 bases, the J end lost 1 base, and 12 bases lay between the germline ends. The CDR3 DNA sequence: TGTGCCAGCAGTTCGCGAGGGGGCCAAGAGACCCAGTACTTC. Translating gives CASSSRGGQETQYF.

This chain links TRBV2 with TRBJ1-2, with 11 positions matching TRBD1. The CDR3 spans 16 residues. CDR1 is SNHLY, CDR2 FYNNEI, per germline. V lost 6 bases and J lost 6; bases outside the gene matches: 12. This CDR3 reads CASRPIHGQGADGYTF. In nucleotides, the CDR3 is TGTGCCAGCAGACCAATTCATGGACAGGGGGCCGATGGCTACACCTTC.

In the case of this clone: Other DNA sequences in the same sample also yield this CDR3. The chain couples TRBV29-1 to TRBJ1-1; D ambiguous. From germline, CDR1 is SQVTM and CDR2 ANQGSEA. CDR3 size: 11 residues. The germline V and J ends were trimmed by 4 bases and 1 base, with 4 bases remaining between them. Here the CDR3 reads CSVGQNTEAFF. The DNA for the CDR3 is TGCAGCGTTGGACAGAACACTGAAGCTTTCTTT.

V and J are TRBV9 and TRBJ1-2; 7 bases fit TRBD1. The CDR3 covers 16 residues. Germline-derived CDR1 and CDR2 are SGDLS and YYNGEE. J was trimmed by 1 base and V by 3 bases; bases with no gene match: 9. DNA for the CDR3: TGTGCCAGCAGCGGGGGGGACAGCACCTTTAACTATGGCTACACCTTC. It yields the protein CASSGGDSTFNYGYTF.

J is TRBJ1-2 and V is TRBV4-1; D not resolved. Germline V lookup: CDR1 MGHRA, CDR2 YSYEKL. The CDR3 is 16 residues long. V dropped 0 bases and J dropped 0 bases, with 11 bases sitting between them. CDR3 region: CASSQDVVSANYGYTF. The CDR3 DNA sequence: TGCGCCAGCAGCCAAGATGTAGTTTCGGCTAACTATGGCTACACCTTC.

This chain connects TRBV7-9 to TRBJ1-6; D possibly corresponds to TRBD1 (5 bases). V was clipped by 3 bases and J by 6 bases, with 12 bases between them. There are 15 residues in the CDR3. Germline V gene data show CDR1 as SEHNR and CDR2 as FQNEAQ (reference sequence). CDR3 sequence reads: CASSFRREGNSPLHF. CDR3 sequence (DNA): TGTGCCAGCAGCTTTCGCAGGGAGGGTAATTCACCCCTCCACTTT.

The rearrangement uses TRBV29-1 and TRBJ2-1; D is possibly TRBD2 (5 bases). Trimming left V 5 bases short and J 7 bases short, with 12 bases between. The CDR3 is made up of 12 amino acids. Germline CDR1 reads SQVTM; CDR2 reads ANQGSEA. The CDR3 DNA reads TGCAGCGTTCGGGGAAATTTTAATGAGCAGTTCTTC. Translated: CSVRGNFNEQFF.

This clone was counted once. The rearrangement joins TRBV6-6 to TRBJ1-6, with D possibly being TRBD1 (6 bases). This CDR3 spans 15 amino acids. Trimming pared 6 bases from V and 5 bases from J, leaving 14 bases between. Germline V CDR1 and CDR2: MNHNY, SVGAGI (reference sequence). The CDR3 bases are TGTGCCAGCAGGGTTGGGACATCAAATAATTCACCCCTCCACTTT. Translated, it gives CASRVGTSNNSPLHF.

This chain links TRBV7-8 with TRBJ2-7, with D perhaps TRBD2 (5 bases). Germline CDR1 is SGHVS and CDR2 is FQNEAQ. Trimming shortened V by 4 bases and J by 0 bases, and 16 bases separated the two germline ends. The CDR3 loop spans 16 amino acids. The CDR3 DNA is TGTGCCAGCAGCTCCGGTGGACTCTCCAGCTCCTACGAGCAGTACTTC. It translates to CASSSGGLSSSYEQYF. Full variable domain (outside the CDR3, taken from reference TRBV7-8 and TRBJ2-7): GAGVSQSPRYKVAKRGQDVALRCDPISGHVSLFWYQQALGQGPEFLTYFQNEAQLDKSGLPSDRFFAERPEGSVSTLKIQRTQQEDSAVYLCASSSGGLSSSYEQYFGPGTRLTVT.

The V gene is TRBV13, the J gene TRBJ1-1, with 9 nucleotides matching TRBD1. CDR3 length: 18 residues. The V and J ends lost 1 base and 4 bases, in that order; junction bases with no gene match: 13. The V gene's germline CDR1 is PRHDT and CDR2 FYEKMQ (reference sequence). The DNA of the CDR3 is TGTGCCAGCAGCTTAGCGGACAGGGGAAGGAGTCCGGGCACTGAAGCTTTCTTT. This codes for CASSLADRGRSPGTEAFF. Drawing the rest from reference TRBV13 and TRBJ1-1, the complete variable domain is AAGVIQSPRHLIKEKRETATLKCYPIPRHDTVYWYQQGPGQDPQFLISFYEKMQSDKGSIPDRFSAQQFSDYHSELNMSSLELGDSALYFCASSLADRGRSPGTEAFFGQGTRLTVV.

This chain joins TRBV11-2 and TRBJ1-2, with D possibly TRBD1 on 5 matching bases. Germline CDR1 and CDR2: SGHAT and FQNNGV. The CDR3 consists of 14 residues. V gave up 5 bases and J gave up 1 base, with 11 bases separating them. The CDR3 protein is CASSQQGNNYGYTF. CDR3 nucleotides: TGTGCCAGCAGCCAGCAGGGAAATAACTATGGCTACACCTTC.

J is TRBJ2-3 and V is TRBV2, with TRBD1 as a possible D gene (6 bases). Trimming pared 8 bases from V and 2 bases from J, leaving 14 bases between. The CDR3 has 14 amino acids. Germline V CDR1 and CDR2: SNHLY, FYNNEI. The CDR3 DNA follows: TGTGCCAGCGCACTCCGGGACAACACAGATACGCAGTATTTT. Translating gives CASALRDNTDTQYF.

The genes are TRBV15 and TRBJ1-2, with D possibly TRBD1 on 5 matching bases. Germline V gives CDR1 LNHNV, CDR2 YYDKDF (reference sequence). With 0 bases removed from V and 3 bases from J, the gap between germline ends came to 14 bases. The CDR3 is 16 amino acids. The CDR3 here is CATSRELRGVDYGYTF. The CDR3 region has the DNA TGTGCCACCAGCAGAGAGCTTAGGGGTGTAGACTATGGCTACACCTTC. Looking up the rest from reference TRBV15 and TRBJ1-2 gives the full variable domain: DAMVIQNPRYQVTQFGKPVTLSCSQTLNHNVMYWYQQKSSQAPKLLFHYYDKDFNNEADTPDNFQSRRPNTSFCFLDIRSPGLGDTAMYLCATSRELRGVDYGYTFGSGTRLTVV.

The chain couples TRBV30 to TRBJ1-1; no reliable D call. The CDR3 is 14 residues long. Germline V gene data show CDR1 as GTSNPN and CDR2 as SVGIG (reference sequence). The germline V and J ends were trimmed by 2 bases and 2 bases, with 12 bases remaining between them. The CDR3 loop reads CAWSFGVTNTEAFF. CDR3 DNA sequence: TGTGCCTGGAGTTTCGGGGTAACTAACACTGAAGCTTTCTTT. The full variable domain, in which reference TRBV30 and TRBJ1-1 provide the parts outside the CDR3, is SQTIHQWPATLVQPVGSPLSLECTVEGTSNPNLYWYRQAAGRGLQLLFYSVGIGQISSEVPQNLSASRPQDRQFILSSKKLLLSDSGFYLCAWSFGVTNTEAFFGQGTRLTVV.

In DNA form, the CDR3 reads TGCGCCAGCAGTGACGGGCTAGCGGGGGGGAGCACAGATACGCAGTATTTT. Translated: CASSDGLAGGSTDTQYF. The chain joins TRBV10-1 to TRBJ2-3, with 12 bases matching TRBD2. CDR1 is WNHNN and CDR2 is SYGVQD in the germline V gene (reference sequence). The V and J ends lost 3 bases and 0 bases, in that order; junction bases with no gene match: 4. This CDR3 is 17 amino acids long.

The chain is built from TRBV4-1 and TRBJ2-7; D is unclear. CDR3 size: 12 residues. Germline V lookup: CDR1 MGHRA, CDR2 YSYEKL. Between the trimmed V and J ends, which lost 3 bases and 7 bases, there was a span of 10 bases. The CDR3 sequence is CASSHPSLEQYF. The DNA for the CDR3 is TGCGCCAGCAGCCACCCCTCTCTTGAGCAGTACTTC.

This chain joins TRBV19 and TRBJ1-5; 7 nucleotides align to TRBD1. The germline CDR1 and CDR2 sequences are LNHDA and SQIVND (reference sequence). V lost 10 bases, J lost 0 bases, and 15 bases stayed unmatched. The CDR3 totals 17 residues. Here the CDR3 DNA reads TGTGCCACCCACAGAGGACAGGCCGTGGATAGCAATCAGCCCCAGCATTTT. Translating it yields CATHRGQAVDSNQPQHF.

The chain couples TRBV9 to TRBJ2-5; D is possibly TRBD1 (7 bases). CDR1 and CDR2 (germline): SGDLS, YYNGEE. The CDR3 runs 15 residues. The V gene lost 2 bases and the J gene lost 0 bases, with 11 bases spanning the gap. The chain's CDR3 is CASSVRDRYQETQYF. CDR3 DNA: TGTGCCAGCAGCGTGCGGGACAGATACCAAGAGACCCAGTACTTC.

The V and J genes are TRBV4-1 and TRBJ2-7, with 7 nucleotides matching TRBD1. The CDR3 sequence is 15 residues long. Germline V gene lookup returns CDR1 MGHRA and CDR2 YSYEKL. J was trimmed by 2 bases and V by 4 bases; bases with no gene match: 8. The CDR3 region is CASSLGTDIPYEQYF. For the CDR3, the DNA is TGCGCCAGCAGCCTTGGGACAGATATACCCTACGAGCAGTACTTC.

The rearrangement uses TRBV30 and TRBJ2-6; 13 nucleotides align to TRBD2. V gave up 0 bases and J gave up 1 base; unmatched junction bases: 6. Per germline, CDR1 GTSNPN and CDR2 SVGIG (reference sequence). CDR3 length: 19 residues. The CDR3 DNA sequence: TGTGCCTGGAGTGTACGGACTAGCGGGGGTCCTTCTGGGGCCAACGTCCTGACTTTC. Translating it yields CAWSVRTSGGPSGANVLTF.

The count of this clone is one. The chain links TRBV7-8 to TRBJ1-2; the D gene is possibly TRBD1 (5 bases). This CDR3 spans 13 amino acids. Trimming removed 4 bases at V and 4 bases at J, with 10 bases between. CDR1 is SGHVS, CDR2 FQNEAQ, per germline. In nucleotides, the CDR3 is TGTGCCAGCAGCTGGGGCGGTTCCTATGGCTACACCTTC. This translates into CASSWGGSYGYTF.

The chain couples TRBV6-1 to TRBJ1-1; tentative D call: TRBD1 (5 bases). Looked up from germline, CDR1 is MNHNS and CDR2 is SASEGT. Trimming stripped 11 bases from V and 7 bases from J, with 20 bases between. The CDR3 is made up of 13 amino acids. This chain's CDR3 is CAAYRDWGGEAFF. CDR3 DNA: TGTGCCGCATATAGAGACTGGGGCGGTGAAGCTTTCTTT.